This T cell receptor beta chain was captured by sequencing in a study of CD8+CD57+ T cells in acquired aplastic anemia (dated by TCRdb to between 2017 and 2018). With respect to the entire study: A mean of approximately 3 ug of DNA, ranging from about 0.2 to 27.4 ug, was extracted from sorted CD4+ and CD8+ cells. Healthy donor samples averaged approximately 10 million reads for CD4+ and fewer than 12 million for CD8+ cells. The investigation overall reported the following: CD8+ Simpson's diversity did not differ significantly between patients and healthy controls (P=0.060). Roughly 30 CD8+ CDR3 sequences were shared between patients and controls but appeared highly expressed in patients and within their immunodominant clones.

CDR1 and CDR2 were assigned from the germline V gene as MGHDK and SYGVNS. V lost 4 bases and J lost 6 bases; the stretch between them is 14 bases long. From the cysteine through the phenylalanine, the CDR3 covers 14 amino acids. Only the CDR3 DNA stays, 42 bases, in frame from base 1. Genomic DNA served as template for TCR beta VDJ combination and CDR3 sequence profiling. TCR repertoire sequencing was run on an Illumina HiSeq 2000. The authors processed their data as follows. Repertoire assessment relied on Simpson's diversity index, CDR3 size and DJ length profiles, and TRBV/TRBJ rearrangement plots. The most abundant DNA sequence in the deep sequencing data was defined as the immunodominant clone. CDR3 amino acid sequences were checked for sharing between subjects and were compared against published repertoires and the VDJdb database. TCRdb reprocessing: public reads trimmed at Q25 with fastp, clones called with MiXCR, in-frame beta chains kept. Every entry covers one CDR3 protein and lists the most common genes and DNA from its rows. The V and J calls shown here were made by TCRdb, not taken from the authors' results. In this sample the table shows about 81,000 distinct CDR3 sequences, approximately 46% of which occur a single time. 66% of the sample comes from the top ten.

TCR repertoires of sorted CD4+ and CD8+ blood T cells from severe aplastic anemia patients and healthy subjects were deep-sequenced in the study. Ficoll-Paque density gradient centrifugation was used to isolate peripheral blood mononuclear cells. Before DNA extraction, CD4+ and CD8+ T cells were sorted by FACS or by magnetic beads. Concerning this clonotype itself: The antigen it recognizes is unknown. Base-call qualities are not available, and no considerably larger clone is one nucleotide away.

Material: sorted CD4+, CD8+, or CD8+CD57+ T cells (not recorded which) from PBMCs. This sequence originates from a human donor in good health, serving as a control. The rearrangement combines TRBV25-1 with TRBJ2-3, with TRBD1 as a weak D call on 7 bases. This receptor has the CDR3 CASSGQGGWDTQYF. The DNA sequence follows: TGTGCCAGCAGTGGGCAGGGGGGCTGGGATACGCAGTATTTT.